The text below deals with one T cell receptor beta chain. The sample belongs to a study of cytomegalovirus exposure and HLA in healthy donors. The PCR had 60 Vbeta and 13 Jbeta primers. The protocol was immunoSEQ multiplex PCR, while the TCRdb copy is restricted to in-frame clones and leaves out a portion. The sample yields about 140,000 clones, just over 70% seen once. Trimming pared 7 bases from V and 3 bases from J, leaving 13 bases between. Germline V gives CDR1 SNHLY, CDR2 FYNNEI. The CDR3 runs to 13 residues. This chain connects TRBV2 to TRBJ2-7; no firm D call. The sample was PBMCs. The sequence was obtained from a woman in her thirties in good health and CMV-seronegative. The CDR3 region is CASKEMSYYEQYV. In DNA, the CDR3 is TGTGCCAGCAAGGAGATGTCCTACTACGAGCAGTACGTC.